A single sample is the source of the 20 T cell receptor beta chains below, sequenced in a study of shared clonotypes between healthy human individuals. Clones were sequenced by immunoSEQ multiplex PCR, and TCRdb holds only the in-frame ones, with some missing. The sample carries 330,000 or so clones, 74% recorded once. The material sequenced was memory CD4+ T cells sorted from blood. Noted subset: CD45RA-negative fraction. Receptors originate from a man under 40 in good health.

The sample holds many counts of this clone. The rearrangement joins TRBV2 to TRBJ2-7; 8 bases fit TRBD1. There are 18 residues in the CDR3. Trimming removed 4 bases from V and 4 bases from J; junction bases left unmatched: 18. Germline CDR1 and CDR2: SNHLY and FYNNEI. CDR3 bases: TGTGCCAGCAGTGGGGACCGAGCAGGGGGCGCTTCATTTTACGAGCAGTACTTC. It is translated as CASSGDRAGGASFYEQYF.

The V and J genes are TRBV5-1 and TRBJ2-2; TRBD1 matches at 9 bases. The CDR3 covers 16 residues. V lost 4 bases, J lost 4 bases, and 8 bases stayed unmatched. Germline V gene data show CDR1 as SGHRS and CDR2 as YFSETQ. CDR3 sequence (DNA): TGCGCCAGCAGCACAAGCGGACAGGGGATCACCGGGGAGCTGTTTTTT. The encoded protein is CASSTSGQGITGELFF.

V and J are TRBV5-4 and TRBJ2-3, with 7 bases identical to TRBD2. J gave up 6 bases and V 0 bases, and 16 bases lay outside the gene matches. The CDR3 contains 18 residues. Germline V gene lookup returns CDR1 SGHNT and CDR2 YYREEE (reference sequence). CDR3 protein: CASSLAKEVTGGHDTQYF. Written as DNA, the CDR3 is TGTGCCAGCAGCTTGGCCAAGGAGGTAACGGGAGGACATGATACGCAGTATTTT.

The V call is TRBV11-3, the J call TRBJ2-7; D not resolved. The CDR3 is 10 residues long. V was pared by 4 bases and J by 6 bases, with 4 bases between. Germline CDR1 and CDR2: SGHNT and YENEEA. CDR3 nucleotides: TGTGCCAGCAGCTCTAGCGAGCAGTACTTC. Its translation: CASSSSEQYF.

The V call is TRBV28, the J call TRBJ1-5; D may be TRBD1 (5 bases). Germline V lookup: CDR1 MDHEN, CDR2 SYDVKM. The CDR3 contains 14 residues. V lost 5 bases, J lost 7 bases, and 15 bases lay in between. The CDR3 spells CASSPTGGVQPQHF. Here the CDR3 DNA reads TGTGCCAGCAGTCCCACGGGGGGGGTACAGCCCCAGCATTTT.

The chain recombines TRBV5-8 with TRBJ2-3; 9 bases are shared with TRBD1. Trimming cost V 1 base and J 3 bases; bases outside gene matches: 15. The germline V gene has CDR1 SGHTS and CDR2 YDEGEE. This CDR3 contains 19 residues. The CDR3 reads CASSLSLTGGRYGTDTQYF. The CDR3 nucleotides read TGTGCCAGCAGCTTGAGTTTAACAGGGGGCCGTTATGGGACAGATACGCAGTATTTT.

The rearrangement uses TRBV11-2 and TRBJ1-4; the match to TRBD1 covers 7 bases. CDR3 length equals 15 residues. The trim removed 2 bases at V and 6 bases at J, leaving 6 bases unmatched. Germline V gives CDR1 SGHAT, CDR2 FQNNGV. The CDR3 region is CASSLLGRGDEKLFF. DNA of the CDR3: TGTGCCAGCAGCTTACTAGGCAGGGGGGATGAAAAACTGTTTTTT.

J is TRBJ2-1 and V is TRBV11-2; D may be TRBD1 or TRBD2 (5 bases each). The CDR3 totals 16 residues. V lost 3 bases to trimming and J lost 2 bases, with 14 bases between them. From germline, CDR1 is SGHAT and CDR2 FQNNGV. The CDR3 reads CASSFRGGVTYNEQFF. CDR3 sequence (DNA): TGTGCCAGCAGCTTTCGGGGCGGAGTCACCTACAATGAGCAGTTCTTC.

The genes are TRBV10-1 and TRBJ2-1, with 10 bases fitting TRBD1. Germline assignment: CDR1 WNHNN and CDR2 SYGVQD (reference sequence). This CDR3 comprises 16 residues. The V and J ends lost 0 bases and 2 bases, in that order; junction bases with no gene match: 1. This CDR3 is CASSESGQGAYNEQFF. As DNA, the CDR3 is TGCGCCAGCAGTGAGTCAGGACAGGGGGCCTACAATGAGCAGTTCTTC.

This sequence joins TRBV7-2 and TRBJ2-3; D possibly corresponds to TRBD2 (6 bases). V lost 4 bases, J lost 2 bases, and 22 bases lay in between. The CDR3 is 18 amino acids. From germline, CDR1 is SGHTA and CDR2 FQGNSA. CDR3 protein: CASSSHPYRGSVTDTQYF. In DNA, the CDR3 is TGTGCCAGCAGCTCCCATCCCTATCGGGGGTCTGTCACAGATACGCAGTATTTT. Full variable domain (rest looked up from reference TRBV7-2 and TRBJ2-3): GAGVSQSPSNKVTEKGKDVELRCDPISGHTALYWYRQSLGQGLEFLIYFQGNSAPDKSGLPSDRFSAERTGGSVSTLTIQRTQQEDSAVYLCASSSHPYRGSVTDTQYFGPGTRLTVL.

The chain employs TRBV6-1 and TRBJ2-1; perhaps TRBD2 as D (6 bases). The CDR3 consists of 16 residues. Per germline, CDR1 MNHNS and CDR2 SASEGT. Trimming took 0 bases from V and 4 from J, leaving 13 bases between them. CDR3 residues: CASSEARLAIYNEQFF. The CDR3 DNA reads TGTGCCAGCAGTGAAGCGCGGCTAGCGATTTACAATGAGCAGTTCTTC.

This chain uses TRBV10-3 with TRBJ2-5; D is possibly TRBD2 (5 bases). V was trimmed by 0 bases and J by 5 bases, leaving 13 bases between them. Germline CDR1 is ENHRY and CDR2 is SYGVKD. CDR3 length: 15 amino acids. The DNA of the CDR3 is TGTGCCATCAGTGAGTCCACGAGGGTCGGGGAGACCCAGTACTTC. It translates to CAISESTRVGETQYF.

The sample holds a few counts of this clone. The rearrangement joins TRBV2 to TRBJ2-3; D remains ambiguous. The CDR3 is 14 residues long. Germline V CDR1 and CDR2: SNHLY, FYNNEI. V was trimmed by 4 bases and J by 3 bases, leaving 11 bases between them. The CDR3 here is CASSVGVGTDTQYF. CDR3 nucleotide sequence: TGTGCCAGCAGTGTTGGGGTCGGGACAGATACGCAGTATTTT.

This chain joins TRBV6-5 and TRBJ1-4; 7 bases fit TRBD1. Germline V lookup: CDR1 MNHEY, CDR2 SVGAGI. The junction had 7 bases not matched to a gene; V was cut back by 6 bases and J by 3 bases. The CDR3 contains 15 residues. The CDR3 loop reads CASSLTGVANEKLFF. As DNA, the CDR3 is TGTGCCAGCAGCCTCACAGGGGTGGCTAATGAAAAACTGTTTTTT.

The chain joins TRBV6-1 to TRBJ2-3; D is unresolved. CDR1 is MNHNS, CDR2 SASEGT, per germline. The CDR3 consists of 15 residues. V gave up 6 bases and J gave up 4 bases, with 17 bases separating them. The CDR3 DNA sequence: TGTGCCAGCAGCCTTCTGTATGACCTACCAGATACGCAGTATTTT. Protein product: CASSLLYDLPDTQYF.

CDR3 DNA sequence: TGCGCCAGCAGCCAAGCGGGTCTAGCCGGAGCAGATACGCAGTATTTT. It codes for CASSQAGLAGADTQYF. The gene calls are TRBV4-3 and TRBJ2-3, with TRBD2 as a possible D gene (5 bases). Deletions cut 1 base from V and 4 bases from J, with 15 bases between. Germline V gives CDR1 LGHNA, CDR2 YSLEER. This CDR3 spans 16 amino acids.

This clone has more than one count but fewer than ten. V and J are TRBV7-9 and TRBJ2-3; 7 bases fit TRBD1. V was pared by 5 bases and J by 7 bases, with 6 bases of the junction left unmatched. Germline lookup yields CDR1 SEHNR and CDR2 FQNEAQ (reference sequence). This CDR3 spans 13 amino acids. The chain's CDR3 is CASSPGTAYTQYF. Written as DNA, the CDR3 is TGTGCCAGCAGCCCCGGGACAGCCTATACGCAGTATTTT.

V gene TRBV4-3 combines with J gene TRBJ2-3; D may be TRBD1 or TRBD2 (6 bases each). This CDR3 is 19 amino acids long. Between the trimmed V and J ends, which lost 1 base and 3 bases, there was a span of 23 bases. The germline V gene has CDR1 LGHNA and CDR2 YSLEER. This CDR3 is CASSQARDLKGGGTDTQYF. CDR3 DNA sequence: TGCGCCAGCAGCCAAGCCAGGGACCTTAAGGGGGGTGGGACAGATACGCAGTATTTT.

The chain links TRBV6-1 to TRBJ2-5, with D perhaps matching TRBD1 (6 bases). V gave up 1 base and J gave up 1 base, with 7 bases separating them. The length of the CDR3 is 14 residues. Germline values: CDR1 MNHNS, CDR2 SASEGT. CDR3 bases: TGTGCCAGCAGTGAAGGACAGGCCCAAGAGACCCAGTACTTC. Its protein product is CASSEGQAQETQYF.

The chain carries TRBV2 and TRBJ1-1, with D perhaps matching TRBD1 (5 bases). The germline V and J ends were trimmed by 8 bases and 6 bases, with 19 bases remaining between them. In germline, CDR1 is SNHLY, CDR2 FYNNEI. The CDR3 has 14 residues. CDR3 DNA sequence: TGTGCCAGCCTAAGAACGCGGGGGTTCGCTGAAGCTTTCTTT. Protein sequence: CASLRTRGFAEAFF.